This note documents a single TCR beta chain sequence. Antigen: not known. The sample comes from a study of OX40 agonist ivuxolimab in advanced cancers. Background on the study: Anti-PD-1, anti-PD-L1 or anti-CTLA-4 therapy given earlier was allowed, and about 38% had some.

Using immunoSEQ multiplex PCR, the repertoire was profiled, and TCRdb retains in-frame clones only, with some absent. Of 55,000 to 65,000 clones listed, roughly nine tenths are singletons. Study outcomes and limitations: The specificity for antigen of the expanded peripheral T cells was not determined. At 0.1 to 3.0 mg/kg, clonal expansion of CD4+ and CD8+ blood T cells had occurred by week 6.

The clonotype originates from an adult with an advanced solid tumor such as melanoma, head and neck, liver or kidney cancer. The sample was CD4+ or CD8+ T cells sorted from blood, taken in a trial of the OX40 agonist ivuxolimab.

The CDR3 bases are TGTGCCAGCAGCTCTACAGGGCGGGTTGTGGACGGGGAGCTGTTTTTT. It specifies CASSSTGRVVDGELFF. The gene calls are TRBV7-3 and TRBJ2-2; D possibly corresponds to TRBD1 (6 bases). The V gene's germline CDR1 is SGHTA and CDR2 FQGTGA. The V end lost 4 bases, the J end lost 7 bases, and 19 bases lay between the germline ends. This CDR3 is built from 16 residues. Full variable domain (rest looked up from reference TRBV7-3 and TRBJ2-2): GAGVSQTPSNKVTEKGKYVELRCDPISGHTALYWYRQSLGQGPEFLIYFQGTGAADDSGLPNDRFFAVRPEGSVSTLKIQRTERGDSAVYLCASSSTGRVVDGELFFGEGSRLTVL.